This is a list of T cell receptor beta chains from one sample in a study of blood T cells in healthy people across ages. TCRdb ran MiXCR on the 5' RACE reads and lists one entry per CDR3 protein. The sample holds approximately 580,000 distinct CDR3 sequences, under 30% seen once. Separately, the same data were catalogued under a study of T cells of mothers and their children.

The sample taken for sequencing was blood. The receptors shown here come from a boy under 18 in good health. Each CDR3 is given without its conserved first and last residue.

V gene,J gene,CDR3 protein
TRBV6-5,TRBJ1-1,ASRSLRADSVAF
TRBV29-1,TRBJ2-3,SVDGAGTDTQY
TRBV2,TRBJ2-5,ASSEWDRETQY
TRBV7-9,TRBJ2-7,ASSLAKSGSTYEQY
TRBV6-4,TRBJ1-1,ASSVEPLRQGAEAF
TRBV19,TRBJ1-6,ASSISTANSPLH
TRBV20-1,TRBJ2-2,SARGGWNAGELF
TRBV6-1,TRBJ1-6,ASTPGGQGGNSPLH
TRBV5-8,TRBJ1-2,ASSVSQGSPYGYT
TRBV29-1,TRBJ2-5,SATSDQETQY
TRBV30,TRBJ1-2,AWRRDRSNYGYT
TRBV20-1,TRBJ2-5,SADREMKTQY
TRBV4-3,TRBJ1-4,ASSQVHTGGGEKLF
TRBV28,TRBJ2-5,ASSPGLAGEGETQY
TRBV18,TRBJ2-7,ASSPGAGESIQQY
TRBV4-1,TRBJ2-2,ASSQGQGNTGELF
TRBV27,TRBJ1-2,ASSLGQANYGYT
TRBV3-1,.,ASSQDPSGGEQF
TRBV7-2,TRBJ2-7,ASSLADRVLSPYEQY
TRBV2,TRBJ1-2,ASSEAAGWTPRGYT
TRBV24-1,TRBJ2-1,ATSGDGRSSYNEQF
TRBV2,TRBJ1-1,ASSDNSSTEAF
TRBV4-1,TRBJ1-4,ASSPWTGRSEKLF
TRBV20-1,TRBJ1-2,SARGPGYGYT
TRBV7-8,TRBJ2-3,ASSLAVKDTQY
TRBV6-1,.,ASSTTQGVILNEQF
TRBV2,TRBJ1-2,ASTGARGYT
TRBV4-3,TRBJ2-2,ASSLVLAGRGSSNTGELF
TRBV30,TRBJ2-5,AWSAGQTNQETQY
TRBV4-1,TRBJ2-4,ASSQGGANIQY
TRBV4-2,TRBJ2-5,ASSQEARLQETQY
TRBV20-1,TRBJ2-7,SAPRVSGVYEQY
TRBV15,TRBJ1-2,ATSRAGRQTHYGYT
TRBV5-1,TRBJ2-7,ASSLSYRDSGEQY
TRBV28,TRBJ2-5,ASSLMRGQIQETQY
TRBV4-3,.,ASSQVAPGTAFSYEQY
TRBV21-1,TRBJ1-1,ASSKGRFNEAF